The 30 T cell receptor beta chains below all came from one sample that was sequenced in a study of multiple sclerosis patients with progressive multifocal leukoencephalopathy. The sample's time point: time of PML onset. TCRdb keeps only in-frame clones here, not all; method: immunoSEQ multiplex PCR. The sample has more than 30,000 clones, about 91% seen once. Material: PBMCs, obtained from a patient treated with natalizumab. The receptor set was obtained from a woman aged 40 to 55 with progressive multifocal leukoencephalopathy.

This chain joins TRBV2 and TRBJ1-2; D not certain. V lost 5 bases, J lost 2 bases, and 12 bases lay in between. This CDR3 contains 14 residues. The germline CDR1 and CDR2 sequences are SNHLY and FYNNEI. CDR3 bases: TGTGCCAGCAGTCGTATTGGGTCAAACTATGGCTACACCTTC. Its protein product is CASSRIGSNYGYTF.

The chain links TRBV7-6 to TRBJ2-7; TRBD1 is a possible D gene (5 bases). Germline V gene data show CDR1 as SGHVS and CDR2 as FNYEAQ. Trimming stripped 1 base from V and 2 bases from J, with 12 bases between. This CDR3 contains 15 residues. Here the CDR3 DNA reads TGTGCCAGCAGCTTAGAGGAGACAGAAGCCTACGAGCAGTACTTC. It is translated as CASSLEETEAYEQYF.

The chain joins TRBV7-9 to TRBJ2-1; 11 bases align to TRBD2. The CDR3 contains 17 residues. V shed 5 bases, J shed 2 bases, and the junction held 8 bases outside the gene matches. In germline, CDR1 is SEHNR, CDR2 FQNEAQ (reference sequence). CDR3 amino acids: CASSLLAGVGTYNEQFF. CDR3 in DNA: TGTGCCAGCAGCCTACTAGCGGGAGTAGGAACCTACAATGAGCAGTTCTTC.

V and J are TRBV29-1 and TRBJ1-5; possibly TRBD1 for D (6 bases). V was trimmed by 4 bases and J by 4 bases, leaving 8 bases between them. This CDR3 is built from 12 residues. Per the germline V gene, CDR1 is SQVTM and CDR2 is ANQGSEA. The CDR3: CSVAGANQPQHF. In DNA form, the CDR3 reads TGCAGCGTTGCGGGGGCTAATCAGCCCCAGCATTTT.

V is TRBV18 and J is TRBJ2-3; D is ambiguous. Looked up from germline, CDR1 is KGHSH and CDR2 is LQKENI. The CDR3 extends over 15 amino acids. Trimming took 3 bases from V and 0 from J, leaving 10 bases between them. The CDR3 here is CASSPIGVSTDTQYF. CDR3 coding DNA: TGTGCCAGCTCACCTATCGGTGTGAGCACAGATACGCAGTATTTT.

This clone was seen only once. The chain combines TRBV27 with TRBJ2-6; D ambiguous. V lost 1 base and J lost 1, with 23 bases in between. The CDR3 is made up of 21 amino acids. The germline CDR1 and CDR2 sequences are MNHEY and SMNVEV (reference sequence). DNA of the CDR3: TGTGCCAGCAGTTTATTGGGTCCCCTCGGGCGGCTAACGTCTGGGGCCAACGTCCTGACTTTC. Protein product: CASSLLGPLGRLTSGANVLTF.

In its sample, this clone was seen a few times. The genes are TRBV4-3 and TRBJ2-1, with TRBD2 matching over 8 bases. Germline CDR1 LGHNA, CDR2 YSLEER. After removal of 1 base from V and 8 bases from J, the junction contained 16 bases not matched to a gene. This CDR3 has 18 amino acids. This chain's CDR3 is CASSQGPSGRVESDEQFF. For the CDR3, the DNA is TGCGCCAGCAGCCAAGGGCCCAGCGGGAGAGTTGAATCGGATGAGCAGTTCTTC.

The chain joins TRBV9 to TRBJ2-2, with D hard to call. Germline loops: CDR1 SGDLS, CDR2 YYNGEE. The CDR3 is 15 amino acids. V lost 0 bases and J 1 base, leaving 7 bases between the germline ends. CDR3 coding DNA: TGTGCCAGCAGCGTAGGGCACCTGAACACCGGGGAGCTGTTTTTT. Translated, it gives CASSVGHLNTGELFF.

The chain links TRBV5-5 to TRBJ2-2; D gene ambiguous. The CDR3 has 16 amino acids. Germline assignment: CDR1 SGHKS and CDR2 YYEKEE (reference sequence). V lost 4 bases and J lost 0, with 13 bases in between. The CDR3 DNA sequence: TGTGCCAGCAGCCACCGACCTGAATCGAACACCGGGGAGCTGTTTTTT. Translated, it gives CASSHRPESNTGELFF.

This sequence joins TRBV6-1 and TRBJ2-5; D possibly corresponds to TRBD1 (5 bases). The V gene's germline CDR1 is MNHNS and CDR2 SASEGT. V lost 8 bases, J lost 3 bases, and 13 bases lay in between. The CDR3 extends over 13 amino acids. DNA for the CDR3: TGTGCCAGCTCCTCTCAGGGAAAAGAGACCCAGTACTTC. It encodes CASSSQGKETQYF.

The DNA of the CDR3 is TGTGCCAGCAGCGGGGACAGCAACTATGGCTACACCTTC. It codes for CASSGDSNYGYTF. The rearrangement joins TRBV9 to TRBJ1-2; 7 bases are a match to TRBD1. The germline V gene has CDR1 SGDLS and CDR2 YYNGEE. This CDR3 contains 13 residues. V was pared by 3 bases and J by 2 bases, with 1 base of the junction left unmatched.

This chain uses TRBV5-6 with TRBJ1-5; no reliable D call. The V gene lost 0 bases and the J gene lost 4 bases, with 2 bases spanning the gap. The CDR3 has 12 amino acids. From germline, CDR1 is SGHDT and CDR2 YYEEEE. The CDR3 DNA follows: TGTGCCAGCAGCTTGGGTAATCAGCCCCAGCATTTT. This translates into CASSLGNQPQHF. The full variable domain, completed using reference TRBV5-6 and TRBJ1-5, is DAGVTQSPTHLIKTRGQQVTLRCSPKSGHDTVSWYQQALGQGPQFIFQYYEEEERQRGNFPDRFSGHQFPNYSSELNVNALLLGDSALYLCASSLGNQPQHFGDGTRLSIL.

The chain has TRBV19 and TRBJ1-4, with no clear D. The CDR3 extends over 19 amino acids. Trimming pared 6 bases from V and 0 bases from J, leaving 23 bases between. Germline-derived CDR1 and CDR2 are LNHDA and SQIVND (reference sequence). The CDR3 DNA reads as TGTGCCAGTAGCATCGAGGTTCTACCCGGACGGTCAACTAATGAAAAACTGTTTTTT. It codes for CASSIEVLPGRSTNEKLFF.

The chain combines TRBV7-7 with TRBJ2-7; TRBD1 aligns across 7 bases. V lost 5 bases to trimming and J lost 5 bases; unmatched junction nucleotides: 15. The CDR3 spans 16 residues. CDR1 SSHAT and CDR2 FNYEAQ come from the germline V gene (reference sequence). CDR3 DNA sequence: TGTGCCAGCAGCCCGATCGGCATAGGGGGCCCCCACGAGCAGTACTTC. Protein: CASSPIGIGGPHEQYF.

V usage is TRBV6-5 and J usage is TRBJ2-7; D might be TRBD1 (5 bases). The CDR3 runs 16 residues. Trimming took off 2 bases at V and 3 bases at J, with 17 bases between the two ends. Germline V gene data show CDR1 as MNHEY and CDR2 as SVGAGI. In DNA form, the CDR3 reads TGTGCCAGCAGTTACCCTCGGCAGGGTAGGGGCTACGAGCAGTACTTC. Protein product: CASSYPRQGRGYEQYF.

Written as DNA, the CDR3 is TGCAGCGTTGCCTCCAGGAGGCAGGGAGGGAAAGATACGCAGTATTTT. This codes for CSVASRRQGGKDTQYF. The chain has TRBV29-1 and TRBJ2-3, with 7 bases aligning to TRBD2. The CDR3 is 16 residues long. Germline assignment: CDR1 SQVTM and CDR2 ANQGSEA. V lost 4 bases and J lost 5; bases outside the gene matches: 15.

The chain couples TRBV28 to TRBJ2-3; D is possibly TRBD1 (6 bases). V was shortened by 4 bases and J by 8 bases, with 25 bases between the two germline ends. Germline V gene sequence: CDR1 MDHEN, CDR2 SYDVKM. The CDR3 is 17 residues long. CDR3 sequence (DNA): TGTGCCAGCAGTTCCAACCCAGGGGTCGACACGGGGATTACGCAGTATTTT. This translates into CASSSNPGVDTGITQYF.

This chain joins TRBV30 and TRBJ1-5; D is undetermined. CDR1 is GTSNPN, CDR2 SVGIG, per germline (reference sequence). This CDR3 is built from 12 residues. The ends were cut back, 5 bases at V and 3 bases at J, with 8 bases in the middle. CDR3 DNA sequence: TGTGCCTGGGACCTACCCAATCAGCCCCAGCATTTT. This codes for CAWDLPNQPQHF.

This clone was counted once. The gene calls are TRBV6-5 and TRBJ1-2; possibly TRBD1 for D (5 bases). The germline CDR1 and CDR2 sequences are MNHEY and SVGAGI. Deletions cut 4 bases from V and 2 bases from J, with 11 bases between. The CDR3 contains 14 residues. CDR3 nucleotide sequence: TGTGCCAGCAGTTCCGGGACGTTGAACTATGGCTACACCTTC. Encoded protein: CASSSGTLNYGYTF.

The J gene is TRBJ1-1, the V gene TRBV2; D gene ambiguous. Germline V gene sequence: CDR1 SNHLY, CDR2 FYNNEI. Trimming shortened V by 0 bases and J by 9 bases, and 17 bases separated the two germline ends. The CDR3 is 15 residues long. The CDR3 DNA sequence: TGTGCCAGCAGTGAAGCAAGGTTCGGGCAGTCTAAAGCTTTCTTT. Protein product: CASSEARFGQSKAFF.

CDR3 region: CASSAQGWLTYNEQFF. CDR3 nucleotide sequence: TGTGCCAGCAGTGCTCAGGGGTGGCTTACCTACAATGAGCAGTTCTTC. V is TRBV2 and J is TRBJ2-1, with D tentatively TRBD1 (6 bases). Germline V gene lookup returns CDR1 SNHLY and CDR2 FYNNEI. V shed 4 bases and J shed 2 bases, with 15 bases lying between them. This CDR3 is 16 amino acids long.

By share of the sample, this clone is medium-sized (0.01 to 0.1%). The chain combines TRBV2 with TRBJ1-1, with D possibly matching TRBD1 (6 bases). The CDR3 has 15 residues. V was pared by 8 bases and J by 3 bases, with 19 bases between. Germline lookup yields CDR1 SNHLY and CDR2 FYNNEI. CDR3 sequence (DNA): TGTGCCAGCCAAGAGAGCGGCAGGGGTGACACTGAAGCTTTCTTT. Its protein product is CASQESGRGDTEAFF.

This clone was seen a single time. V is TRBV6-1 and J is TRBJ1-6, with D hard to call. Per the germline V gene, CDR1 is MNHNS and CDR2 is SASEGT. The CDR3 consists of 14 residues. Trimming shortened V by 0 bases and J by 9 bases, and 9 bases separated the two germline ends. The CDR3 sequence is CASSEAGLPSPLHF. In DNA, the CDR3 is TGTGCCAGCAGTGAAGCGGGTCTTCCTTCACCCCTCCACTTT.

The V and J genes are TRBV13 and TRBJ2-7, with D perhaps matching TRBD2 (6 bases). The CDR3 runs 18 residues. V was trimmed by 4 bases and J by 5 bases, leaving 27 bases between them. The germline gives CDR1 PRHDT, CDR2 FYEKMQ (reference sequence). The CDR3 here is CASSSLHPGRDITHEQYF. The CDR3 DNA reads as TGTGCCAGCAGCTCACTCCACCCGGGGCGGGATATCACACACGAGCAGTACTTC. The full variable domain, its missing parts supplied by reference TRBV13 and TRBJ2-7, is AAGVIQSPRHLIKEKRETATLKCYPIPRHDTVYWYQQGPGQDPQFLISFYEKMQSDKGSIPDRFSAQQFSDYHSELNMSSLELGDSALYFCASSSLHPGRDITHEQYFGPGTRLTVT.

The chain carries TRBV4-2 and TRBJ1-2; TRBD1 agrees at 12 bases. With V trimmed by 0 bases and J by 8 bases, 7 bases remained unmatched. The CDR3 has 16 residues. The germline V gene has CDR1 LGHNA and CDR2 YNFKEQ. This CDR3 is CASSQDPGQGARGYTF. The CDR3 nucleotides are TGTGCCAGCAGCCAAGATCCGGGACAGGGGGCTCGAGGCTACACCTTC.

V is TRBV7-9 and J is TRBJ2-2, with 9 bases lining up with TRBD2. Germline lookup yields CDR1 SEHNR and CDR2 FQNEAQ (reference sequence). The CDR3 contains 16 residues. V lost 3 bases and J lost 8; bases outside the gene matches: 10. CDR3 sequence: CASSFPAGGPTGELFF. The CDR3 DNA is TGTGCCAGCAGCTTTCCCGCGGGAGGGCCGACGGGGGAGCTGTTTTTT.

This chain joins TRBV27 and TRBJ1-1, with TRBD1 as a possible D gene (6 bases). The CDR3 loop spans 15 amino acids. The V gene lost 5 bases and the J gene lost 5 bases, with 18 bases spanning the gap. Germline values: CDR1 MNHEY, CDR2 SMNVEV (reference sequence). The CDR3 DNA reads TGTGCCAGCAGTAGCGCTCAGGGGACCTTTACTGAAGCTTTCTTT. The encoded protein is CASSSAQGTFTEAFF.

The chain carries TRBV29-1 and TRBJ1-1, with D perhaps TRBD1 (5 bases). CDR1 and CDR2 (germline): SQVTM, ANQGSEA. The CDR3 is made up of 12 amino acids. V lost 4 bases, J lost 5 bases, and 11 bases lay in between. The CDR3 nucleotides are TGCAGCGTTGTTCATGGGGGAACTGAAGCTTTCTTT. It translates to CSVVHGGTEAFF. Drawing the rest from reference TRBV29-1 and TRBJ1-1, the complete variable domain is SAVISQKPSRDICQRGTSLTIQCQVDSQVTMMFWYRQQPGQSLTLIATANQGSEATYESGFVIDKFPISRPNLTFSTLTVSNMSPEDSSIYLCSVVHGGTEAFFGQGTRLTVV.

The chain couples TRBV6-6 to TRBJ1-2; unclear D gene. The CDR3 loop spans 12 amino acids. The V end lost 7 bases, the J end lost 8 bases, and 14 bases lay between the germline ends. The V gene's germline CDR1 is MNHNY and CDR2 SVGAGI (reference sequence). Written as DNA, the CDR3 is TGTGCCAGCATGGCCGGGAGTGGAGGCTACACCTTC. Its translation is CASMAGSGGYTF.

The J gene is TRBJ2-7, the V gene TRBV13, with 7 bases fitting TRBD1. Unmatched junction bases numbered 4, after V lost 5 bases and J lost 0 bases. This CDR3 contains 14 residues. Germline CDR1 is PRHDT and CDR2 is FYEKMQ (reference sequence). The CDR3 region has the DNA TGTGCCAGCAGCCCCGGGACAGCCTCCTACGAGCAGTACTTC. It encodes CASSPGTASYEQYF.